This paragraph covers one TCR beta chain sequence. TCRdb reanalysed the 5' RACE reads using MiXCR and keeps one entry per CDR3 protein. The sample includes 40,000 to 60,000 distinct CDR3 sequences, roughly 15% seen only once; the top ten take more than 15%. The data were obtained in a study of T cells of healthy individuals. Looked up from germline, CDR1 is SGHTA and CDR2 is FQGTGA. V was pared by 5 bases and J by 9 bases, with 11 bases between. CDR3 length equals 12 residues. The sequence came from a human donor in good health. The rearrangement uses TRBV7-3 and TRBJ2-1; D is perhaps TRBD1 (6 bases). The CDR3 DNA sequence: TGTGCCAGCAGCGGGGCCAGGGGTGAGCAGTTCTTC. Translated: CASSGARGEQFF.